The 5 T cell receptor beta chains below were found in one sample sequenced in a study of Graves' ophthalmopathy and Graves' hyperthyroidism (dated 2018 in TCRdb). The listed sequencing device is Illumina HiSeq 2000. For repertoire sequencing, TCR beta CDR3 regions were amplified from RNA transcripts. The first round was an RT-PCR using HTBI primers with the Qiagen OneStep RT-PCR kit, and this first round was followed by a second-round multiplex PCR, then size selection and purification. The raw public reads went through TCRdb reprocessing: fastp at Q25, MiXCR clone calling, in-frame beta chains kept. Each record represents a unique CDR3 protein, reported with the most common genes and DNA among its rows. The sample table shows about 240,000 distinct CDR3 sequences, and around 50% are seen once. The top ten hold approximately 51% of the sample. Sequencing was carried out using peripheral blood. The receptors originated from an adult man with Graves' ophthalmopathy.

V and J are TRBV19 and TRBJ1-2; D uncertain. V lost 8 bases, J lost 0 bases, and 13 bases lay in between. Germline CDR1 and CDR2: LNHDA and SQIVND (reference sequence). The length of the CDR3 is 14 residues. The DNA for the CDR3 is TGTGCCAGTGGAGAGGACGGCGCTAACTATGGCTACACCTTC. This translates into CASGEDGANYGYTF.

Comment on this clonotype: Possible read error: a much larger clone is one base away. The CDR3 ends on some other residue instead of the conserved phenylalanine or tryptophan, so this is likely a read error. The rearrangement links TRBV29-1 to TRBJ1-2; no reliable D call. The length of the CDR3 is 15 residues. The V gene lost 3 bases and the J gene lost 6 bases, with 20 bases spanning the gap. Germline-derived CDR1 and CDR2 are SQVTM and ANQGSEA. This chain's CDR3 is CSVDSGRSLSDGYTL. The CDR3 DNA sequence: TGCAGCGTTGATTCGGGCAGGAGCCTTTCGGATGGCTACACCCTC.

The V call is TRBV9, the J call TRBJ2-5; D remains unclear. With the DNA end fitting TRBJ2-1 better, the J assignment may be wrong. The CDR3 contains 11 residues. Germline V lookup: CDR1 SGDLS, CDR2 YYNGEE. The CDR3 reads CASKGNNEQFF. The CDR3 bases are TGTGCCAGCAAGGGCAACAATGAGCAGTTCTTC.

This chain uses TRBV7-2 with TRBJ1-1; TRBD1 agrees at 7 bases. Germline V gene data show CDR1 as SGHTA and CDR2 as FQGNSA. V shed 8 bases, J shed 8 bases, and the junction held 5 bases outside the gene matches. This CDR3 spans 11 amino acids. CDR3 sequence (DNA): TGTGCCAGCTTCTGGACAGGAGAAGCTTTCTTT. Its translation: CASFWTGEAFF. The full variable domain, rest sourced from reference TRBV7-2 and TRBJ1-1, is GAGVSQSPSNKVTEKGKDVELRCDPISGHTALYWYRQSLGQGLEFLIYFQGNSAPDKSGLPSDRFSAERTGGSVSTLTIQRTQQEDSAVYLCASFWTGEAFFGQGTRLTVV.

In the case of this clonotype: The CDR3 ends on some other residue instead of the conserved phenylalanine or tryptophan, so this is likely a read error. This chain connects TRBV5-1 to TRBJ1-4; D uncertain. Trimming removed 0 bases from V and 8 bases from J, with 8 bases in between. Germline CDR1 is SGHRS and CDR2 is YFSETQ. The CDR3 consists of 13 residues. For the CDR3, the DNA is TGCGCCAGCAGCTTGGGACACCAAGAAAAACTGTTTCTT. This codes for CASSLGHQEKLFL.